This T cell receptor beta chain is from a study of OX40 agonist ivuxolimab in advanced cancers. About the research overall: Three patients responded partially, comprising one with hepatocellular carcinoma and two with cutaneous melanoma. Study conclusions and caveats: The average count of expanded clones was higher among CD8+ T cells than among CD4+.

The germline CDR1 and CDR2 sequences are GTSNPN and SVGIG (reference sequence). CDR3 size: 16 residues. With V trimmed by 1 base and J by 8 bases, 15 bases remained unmatched. Sequenced by immunoSEQ multiplex PCR; TCRdb stores in-frame clones only, minus some. The profile shows approximately 70,000 clones, roughly 90% of them singletons. Sampling of blood occurred at baseline, cycle 4 day 1, and cycle 7 day 1. This clone appeared a few times. Its antigen is still unknown. The chain recombines TRBV30 with TRBJ2-3, with TRBD2 matching over 7 bases. This material consisted of CD4+ or CD8+ T cells sorted from blood, taken in a trial of the OX40 agonist ivuxolimab. This receptor was identified in an adult with an advanced solid tumor such as melanoma, head and neck, liver or kidney cancer. The CDR3 reads CAWSGRELGLLSTQYF. Here the CDR3 DNA reads TGTGCCTGGAGTGGGCGGGAGCTTGGGTTATTGTCTACGCAGTATTTT.